There are a few counts of the clone carrying this T cell receptor (beta chain). Germline assignment: CDR1 MNHNS and CDR2 SASEGT. This CDR3 spans 14 amino acids. Trimming took off 7 bases at V and 8 bases at J, with 17 bases between the two ends. These data originate in a study of cytomegalovirus exposure and HLA in healthy donors. The PCR made use of 60 Vbeta and 13 Jbeta primers. Generated by immunoSEQ multiplex PCR, the TCRdb table keeps only in-frame clones and is missing some. The data show around 200,000 clones, 82% seen once. Sequencing was performed on PBMCs. V is TRBV6-1 and J is TRBJ1-4; D might be TRBD1 (6 bases). The sequence derives from a woman aged 18-29 years in good health and CMV-seronegative. CDR3 coding DNA: TGTGCCAGCACCGGCGGGGGCCCTGGCGAAAAACTGTTTTTT. Translating gives CASTGGGPGEKLFF.